Listed below are T cell receptor beta chains from one sample, sequenced in a study of cytomegalovirus exposure and HLA in healthy donors. Sequenced by immunoSEQ multiplex PCR; TCRdb stores in-frame clones only, minus some. The sample has more than 150,000 clones, over 70% seen once. Sequencing was carried out using PBMCs. These receptors all come from a man aged 45-65 years in good health and CMV-seronegative. The CDR3 runs from the conserved cysteine through the conserved F or W.

v_gene,j_gene,CDR3aa
TRBV5-6,TRBJ2-7,CASSLAQGRAGHEQYF
TRBV9,TRBJ1-1,CASSVGSGWGTEAFF
TRBV18,TRBJ1-1,CASSPLTGGMNTEAFF
TRBV28,TRBJ1-5,CASSGGLQPQHF
TRBV7-9,TRBJ1-2,CASSYGWAGQWDGYTF
TRBV7-2,TRBJ1-2,CASSGYGQGHGYTF
TRBV2,TRBJ2-7,CASSRGGQTYEQYF
TRBV13,TRBJ2-3,CASSSPAAGTQYF
TRBV5-6,TRBJ2-2,CASSRDRTPITNTGELFF
TRBV11-1,TRBJ2-4,CASSLPTWGGAAKNIQYF
TRBV29-1,TRBJ1-1,CSVHDGVYTEAFF
TRBV11-2,TRBJ2-7,CASSFQGGFEQYF
TRBV7-9,TRBJ2-3,CASSPSKRGGYTQYF
TRBV7-9,TRBJ2-7,CSSSPIYEQYF
TRBV7-2,TRBJ2-7,CASSPLWRQSEQYF
TRBV30,TRBJ2-7,CAWSGLAYEQYF
TRBV7-7,TRBJ2-5,CASSSTGLGTQYF